These 15 T cell receptor beta chains originate from one sample sequenced in a study of technical replicates of blood from several donors. Using immunoSEQ multiplex PCR, the repertoire was profiled, and TCRdb retains in-frame clones only, with some absent. The sample yields under 70,000 clones, about 90% seen once. Sample: T cells isolated from PBMCs. The receptors here all came from a human donor in good health.

The chain links TRBV4-2 to TRBJ2-7; 9 bases match TRBD2. The V and J ends lost 8 bases and 2 bases, in that order; junction bases with no gene match: 10. The CDR3 is 15 residues long. The germline V gene has CDR1 LGHNA and CDR2 YNFKEQ. The CDR3 DNA reads as TGTGCCAGCGGATTTAGCGGGAGCGGGCCCTACGAGCAGTACTTC. This codes for CASGFSGSGPYEQYF.

The chain is built from TRBV28 and TRBJ2-2; 8 bases are a match to TRBD1. The germline V gene encodes CDR1 MDHEN and CDR2 SYDVKM. V trimming: 3 bases; J trimming: 3 bases; junction bases outside the gene matches: 15. The CDR3 is 19 residues long. Here the CDR3 reads CASSFGPRNAGGYTGELFF. The CDR3 region has the DNA TGTGCCAGCAGTTTCGGCCCACGGAACGCAGGGGGCTACACCGGGGAGCTGTTTTTT.

The rearrangement joins TRBV10-2 to TRBJ1-5; D perhaps matches TRBD1 (5 bases). CDR1 and CDR2 from the germline V gene are WSHSY and SAAADI. The CDR3 runs to 13 residues. The V end was cut by 2 bases, the J end by 6 bases, with 8 bases between. CDR3 in amino acids: CASSEAGPQPQHF. DNA for the CDR3: TGCGCCAGCAGTGAGGCGGGGCCTCAGCCCCAGCATTTT.

This chain links TRBV13 with TRBJ1-3; D gene unclear. Germline assignment: CDR1 PRHDT and CDR2 FYEKMQ (reference sequence). Trimming cost V 2 bases and J 0 bases, with 8 bases left between them. The CDR3 length is 15 residues. CDR3 sequence reads: CASSLTQFSGNTIYF. The CDR3 nucleotides read TGTGCCAGCAGCTTAACCCAGTTCTCTGGAAACACCATATATTTT.

V and J are TRBV5-1 and TRBJ1-4, with 9 bases matching TRBD1. The junction had 11 bases not matched to a gene; V was cut back by 0 bases and J by 8 bases. CDR1 SGHRS and CDR2 YFSETQ come from the germline V gene. CDR3 length: 17 residues. The CDR3 loop is CASSLAATGGSGEKLFF. In nucleotides, the CDR3 is TGCGCCAGCAGCTTGGCCGCGACAGGGGGATCAGGGGAAAAACTGTTTTTT.

This sequence joins TRBV14 and TRBJ2-3, with a weak D call TRBD2 (6 bases). Germline V gives CDR1 SGHDN, CDR2 FVKESK. The CDR3 has 17 residues. The V end was cut by 0 bases, the J end by 5 bases, with 18 bases between. The CDR3 coding sequence is TGTGCCAGCAGCCAAGAACTATACGGGAGAAGGGGAGATACGCAGTATTTT. The encoded protein is CASSQELYGRRGDTQYF. Variable domain in full (rest from reference TRBV14 and TRBJ2-3): EAGVTQFPSHSVIEKGQTVTLRCDPISGHDNLYWYRRVMGKEIKFLLHFVKESKQDESGMPNNRFLAERTGGTYSTLKVQPAELEDSGVYFCASSQELYGRRGDTQYFGPGTRLTVL.

The gene calls are TRBV21-1 and TRBJ1-5; TRBD1, the table's D call, lacks a check against the DNA. TRBV21-1 is a pseudogene locus. CDR3 size: 17 residues. The CDR3 protein is CASSKATTGALRQPQHF. In DNA form, the CDR3 reads TGTGCCAGCAGCAAAGCCACGACAGGGGCGTTAAGGCAGCCCCAGCATTTT.

J is TRBJ2-5 and V is TRBV6-5; 7 bases match TRBD1. Per the germline V gene, CDR1 is MNHEY and CDR2 is SVGAGI. The CDR3 has 14 residues. After removal of 7 bases from V and 2 bases from J, the junction contained 7 bases not matched to a gene. CDR3 sequence: CASTRQGSQETQYF. The CDR3 DNA reads as TGTGCCAGCACCCGACAGGGCAGTCAAGAGACCCAGTACTTC.

The genes are TRBV18 and TRBJ1-5; D gene uncertain. The CDR3 is 13 amino acids. The germline V gene encodes CDR1 KGHSH and CDR2 LQKENI. Trimming left V 5 bases short and J 5 bases short, with 10 bases between. The CDR3, as DNA: TGTGCCAGCTCAGGACTGATTGATCAGCCCCAGCATTTT. This codes for CASSGLIDQPQHF. Looking up the rest from reference TRBV18 and TRBJ1-5 gives the full variable domain: NAGVMQNPRHLVRRRGQEARLRCSPMKGHSHVYWYRQLPEEGLKFMVYLQKENIIDESGMPKERFSAEFPKEGPSILRIQQVVRGDSAAYFCASSGLIDQPQHFGDGTRLSIL.

The rearrangement uses TRBV14 and TRBJ2-7; D gene uncertain. Germline CDR1 SGHDN, CDR2 FVKESK. This CDR3 is 12 amino acids long. V shed 4 bases and J shed 3 bases, with 7 bases lying between them. The CDR3 is CASSRLLYEQYF. The CDR3 DNA is TGTGCCAGCAGCCGATTACTCTACGAGCAGTACTTC.

The chain uses TRBV20-1 and TRBJ1-1, with D maybe TRBD1 (6 bases). The CDR3 covers 11 residues. Germline loops: CDR1 DFQATT, CDR2 SNEGSKA (reference sequence). Deletions cut 6 bases from V and 3 bases from J, with 8 bases between. The DNA for the CDR3 is TGCAGTGCAACAGGGTACACTGAAGCTTTCTTT. The encoded protein is CSATGYTEAFF.

The chain has TRBV29-1 and TRBJ2-7; D unclear. The germline gives CDR1 SQVTM, CDR2 ANQGSEA. V dropped 0 bases and J dropped 4 bases, with 7 bases sitting between them. The CDR3 extends over 12 amino acids. In DNA form, the CDR3 reads TGCAGCGTTGAAGACTCCTATTACGAGCAGTACTTC. Translated: CSVEDSYYEQYF.

The gene calls are TRBV11-1 and TRBJ2-3; D possibly corresponds to TRBD2 (5 bases). Trimming took off 2 bases at V and 0 bases at J, with 18 bases between the two ends. There are 18 residues in the CDR3. CDR1 is SGHAT and CDR2 is FQDESV in the germline V gene (reference sequence). CDR3 region: CASSLFPKEGISTDTQYF. The CDR3 coding sequence is TGTGCCAGCAGCTTATTCCCTAAAGAGGGTATCAGCACAGATACGCAGTATTTT.

This chain joins TRBV7-9 and TRBJ2-7, with D perhaps matching TRBD2 (6 bases). V dropped 5 bases and J dropped 0 bases, with 11 bases sitting between them. There are 14 residues in the CDR3. Germline lookup yields CDR1 SEHNR and CDR2 FQNEAQ (reference sequence). CDR3 DNA: TGTGCCAGCAGCGGGAGGACGAGCTCCTACGAGCAGTACTTC. Its translation: CASSGRTSSYEQYF.

The J gene is TRBJ2-1, the V gene TRBV6-5; 7 bases are shared with TRBD2. Losses at the gene ends were 6 bases for V and 7 bases for J; bases not matched to a gene: 6. This CDR3 region has 13 residues. Germline loops: CDR1 MNHEY, CDR2 SVGAGI. As DNA, the CDR3 is TGTGCCAGCAGCAAACTAGCGCTAAATGAGCAGTTCTTC. It encodes CASSKLALNEQFF.